This TCR beta chain was found in a study of blood T cell repertoires in COVID-19. Study background: Sites in the United States, Italy and Spain provided acute and convalescent COVID-19 samples. PBMCs, B-cell-depleted T cells, or T cells provided the cDNA or gDNA that made up the material.

In the study's own analysis: Reference gene primers were amplified, and this amplification served to estimate nucleated cell counts. Using immunoSEQ multiplex PCR, the repertoire was profiled, and TCRdb retains in-frame clones only, with some absent. Clonal size and the V and J genes are those of that table, whereas D and trimming came from the DNA. The repertoire holds 90,000 to 150,000 clones, with roughly four fifths as singletons. CDR1 SGHAT and CDR2 FQNNGV come from the germline V gene. This CDR3 spans 13 amino acids. V shed 5 bases and J shed 1 base, with 8 bases lying between them. This clone has a single count.

The source material was peripheral blood. This TCR came from a human donor in a cohort sampled during active COVID-19. The chain links TRBV11-2 to TRBJ1-1, with D unclear. The CDR3 DNA is TGTGCCAGCAGCCCACCCGGGAACACTGAAGCTTTCTTT. It is translated as CASSPPGNTEAFF.